This is a list of T cell receptor beta chains from one sample in a study of cytomegalovirus exposure and HLA in healthy donors. Data came from immunoSEQ multiplex PCR; TCRdb stores just in-frame clones and leaves some out. The table for this sample gives 140,000 to 150,000 clones. Sequencing used PBMCs. These receptors all stem from a woman aged 45-65 years in good health and CMV-seronegative. Each CDR3 is given with its conserved first and last residue. Each record gives: V gene, J gene, CDR3 length, D gene, CDR3 DNA, CDR3 protein. The D gene is left open where the match is weak.

>TRBV5-6|TRBJ1-4|16|.
TGTGCCAGCAGCCCGGGAACAGCCAGTGTCTTTGAAAAACTGTTTTTT
CASSPGTASVFEKLFF
>TRBV5-1|TRBJ2-7|13|TRBD1
TGCGCCAGCAGCTCCGACAGGGTTCGCGAGCAGTACTTC
CASSSDRVREQYF
>TRBV30|TRBJ1-4|13|TRBD1
TGTGCCTGGACCACAGGGGGCGGCGAAAAACTGTTTTTT
CAWTTGGGEKLFF
>TRBV19|TRBJ2-7|13|TRBD1
TGTGCCAGTAGTCTCCGCGACAGGGACGAGCAGTACTTC
CASSLRDRDEQYF
>TRBV28|TRBJ2-5|13|TRBD1
TGTGCCAGTAAGACAGGGTCAGGGGAGACCCAGTACTTC
CASKTGSGETQYF
>TRBV30|TRBJ1-4|14|TRBD1
TGTGCCTGGAATGGACAGGGTGGAGATGAAAAACTGTTTTTT
CAWNGQGGDEKLFF
>TRBV5-1|TRBJ2-6|16|.
TGCGCCAGCAAGGCCGGGGTAATCTCTGGGGCCAACGTCCTGACTTTC
CASKAGVISGANVLTF
>TRBV6-1|TRBJ2-3|14|.
TGTGCCAGCAGTGATCTTAGTAGCACAGATACGCAGTATTTT
CASSDLSSTDTQYF
>TRBV6-5|TRBJ1-2|14|TRBD1
TGTGCCAGCCGAGGGACAGCTAAATTTTATGGCTACACCTTC
CASRGTAKFYGYTF
>TRBV2|TRBJ2-2|14|.
TGTGCCAGCAGCCCAGGGACAAACACCGGGGAGCTGTTTTTT
CASSPGTNTGELFF
>TRBV30|TRBJ1-2|13|TRBD1
TGTGCCCAAATTGGGACAGGTCGTCAAGGCTACACCTTC
CAQIGTGRQGYTF
>TRBV9|TRBJ2-2|17|.
TGTGCCAGCAGCGCCGGGACTTCCTCGGGTCGTACCGGGGAGCTGTTTTTT
CASSAGTSSGRTGELFF
>TRBV7-9|TRBJ1-1|12|TRBD1
TGTGCCAGCAGCCAGGGGGACGCTGAAGCTTTCTTT
CASSQGDAEAFF
>TRBV4-1|TRBJ2-5|16|TRBD1
TGCGCCAGCAGCCAAGCAACGGCAGGGGGTCGAGAGACCCAGTACTTC
CASSQATAGGRETQYF
>TRBV7-6|TRBJ1-2|18|TRBD1
TGTGCCAGCAGCCGAGAGGGGACAGGGGGCTTCTCTAACTATGGCTACACCTTC
CASSREGTGGFSNYGYTF
>TRBV11-1|TRBJ2-3|17|TRBD2
TGTGCCAGCAGCTCTCGACTAGCGGCTAGGAGCACAGATACGCAGTATTTT
CASSSRLAARSTDTQYF
>TRBV27|TRBJ1-2|15|.
TGTGCCAGCAGTTTATCCGGTGGCGGGTACTATGGCTACACCTTC
CASSLSGGGYYGYTF
>TRBV19|TRBJ1-2|15|TRBD1
TGTGCCAGTACCTTACGGGACAGGGAAGGAGTGGGCTACACCTTC
CASTLRDREGVGYTF
>TRBV7-2|TRBJ2-5|15|TRBD2
TGTGCCAGCAGCTTAAACGGGGGGGACCAAGAGACCCAGTACTTC
CASSLNGGDQETQYF
>TRBV4-1|TRBJ1-5|16|TRBD1
TGCGCCAGCAGCCAAGTCCCGGGACAGGGAAATCAGCCCCAGCATTTT
CASSQVPGQGNQPQHF
>TRBV15|TRBJ1-1|14|.
TGTGCCACCAGCAGAGAACGGTTTAACACTGAAGCTTTCTTT
CATSRERFNTEAFF
>TRBV19|TRBJ2-2|16|TRBD2
TGTGCCAGTACCCGGACTAGCGGGAGTAACACCGGGGAGCTGTTTTTT
CASTRTSGSNTGELFF
>TRBV5-1|TRBJ2-7|12|.
TGCGCCAGCAGCCTTGAGTTTCAAGAGCAGTACTTC
CASSLEFQEQYF
>TRBV6-1|TRBJ1-2|10|.
TGTGCCTCCTACAACTATGGCTACACCTTC
CASYNYGYTF
>TRBV30|TRBJ1-5|14|TRBD1
TGTGCCTGGAGTGGGACAGGGGAAGGCCAGCCCCAGCATTTT
CAWSGTGEGQPQHF
>TRBV11-2|TRBJ1-1|12|.
TGTGCCAGCAGCATAACGGACACTGAAGCTTTCTTT
CASSITDTEAFF
>TRBV9|TRBJ2-1|15|TRBD2
TGTGCCAGCAGCGTGGCCGGGACTACTGCCAATGAGCAGTTCTTC
CASSVAGTTANEQFF
>TRBV28|TRBJ1-2|13|.
TGTGCCAGCAGTTTGCCGGCGGTAACCGGCTACACCTTC
CASSLPAVTGYTF
>TRBV5-1|TRBJ1-2|13|.
TGCGCCAGCAGCCAACAGGGTGAATATGGCTACACCTTC
CASSQQGEYGYTF
>TRBV7-9|TRBJ1-5|14|TRBD1
TGTGCCAGCAGCTCGGGACAGGGGAATCAGCCCCAGCATTTT
CASSSGQGNQPQHF
>TRBV19|TRBJ1-3|16|.
TGTGCCAGTAGTATTACAGGGAAGAGCTCTGGAAACACCATATATTTT
CASSITGKSSGNTIYF
>TRBV20-1|TRBJ1-1|11|.
TGCAGTGCTAGAGTGGGCAGTCAAGCTTTCTTT
CSARVGSQAFF
>TRBV10-1|TRBJ2-1|13|.
TGCGCCGCGTTAAAGTGCTCCTACAATGAGCAGTTCTTC
CAALKCSYNEQFF
>TRBV9|TRBJ2-5|12|.
TGTGCCAGCAGCGTAGGCGGAGAGACCCAGTACTTC
CASSVGGETQYF
>TRBV28|TRBJ1-2|11|.
TGTGCCAGCAGTTTACCCCGGGGCTACACCTTC
CASSLPRGYTF
>TRBV28|TRBJ1-1|15|TRBD1
TGTGCCAGCAGCACCGGAGGACAGGGCTACACTGAAGCTTTCTTT
CASSTGGQGYTEAFF
>TRBV9|TRBJ2-7|14|.
TGTGCCAGCAGCGTGGGCACAGCTCAGGCCGAGCAGTACTTC
CASSVGTAQAEQYF
>TRBV6-6|TRBJ1-2|11|TRBD1
TGTGCCAGCAGTTTACAGGGGGGCTACACCTTC
CASSLQGGYTF
>TRBV7-2|TRBJ2-7|14|.
TGTGCCAGCAGAGAATTCCGGGACTCATACGAGCAGTACTTC
CASREFRDSYEQYF
>TRBV4-3|TRBJ2-5|14|TRBD2
TGCGCCAGCAGCGGGAGGGCCAACTCGGAGACCCAGTACTTC
CASSGRANSETQYF
>TRBV19|TRBJ2-5|16|TRBD2
TGTGCCAGTAGTATGAAGGCGGCGGGAGTGAGGGAGACCCAGTACTTC
CASSMKAAGVRETQYF
>TRBV4-3|TRBJ2-7|16|TRBD2
TGCGCCAGCAGCCAAGACGCTAGCGGGAGTCTCTACGAGCAGTACTTC
CASSQDASGSLYEQYF
>TRBV7-2|TRBJ1-1|12|.
TGTGCCAGCAGCACCAGGAACACTGAAGCTTTCTTT
CASSTRNTEAFF
>TRBV7-9|TRBJ2-7|14|.
TGTGCCAGCAGCTTAAATTCTGGAGACTACGAGCAGTACTTC
CASSLNSGDYEQYF